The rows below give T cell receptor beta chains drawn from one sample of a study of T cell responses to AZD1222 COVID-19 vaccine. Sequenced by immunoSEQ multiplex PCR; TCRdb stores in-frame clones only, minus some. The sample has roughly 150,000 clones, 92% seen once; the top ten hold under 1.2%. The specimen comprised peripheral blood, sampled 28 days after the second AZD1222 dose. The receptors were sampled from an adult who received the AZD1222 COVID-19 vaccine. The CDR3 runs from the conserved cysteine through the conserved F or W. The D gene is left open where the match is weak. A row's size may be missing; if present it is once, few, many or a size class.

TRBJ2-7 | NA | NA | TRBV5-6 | TGTGCCAGCAGCTTCGGGACCATCGACTCCTCCTACGAGCAGTACTTC | CASSFGTIDSSYEQYF
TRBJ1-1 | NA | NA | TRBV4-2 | TGTGCCAGCAGCCAGAGGTCGGCCCCTGAAGCTTTCTTT | CASSQRSAPEAFF
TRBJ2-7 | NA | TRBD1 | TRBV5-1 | TGCGCCAGCAGCAGACAGGGGGCCGGATACTCCTACGAGCAGTACTTC | CASSRQGAGYSYEQYF
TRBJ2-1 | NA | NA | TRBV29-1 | TGCAGCGCAGAAACGTCCCTCGGAAGCTCCTACAATGAGCAGTTCTTC | CSAETSLGSSYNEQFF
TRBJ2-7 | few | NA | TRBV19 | TGTGCCAGTAGCCCCTGGGACCTTCTTGAGCAGTACTTC | CASSPWDLLEQYF
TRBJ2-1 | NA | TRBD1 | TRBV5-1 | TGCGCCAGCAGCCCTGGCAGTGTGAGGGGGCGACAGTTCTTC | CASSPGSVRGRQFF
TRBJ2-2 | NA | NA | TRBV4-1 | TGCGCCAGCAGCCAAGAGGGCAGGGTCAACACCGGGGAGCTGTTTTTT | CASSQEGRVNTGELFF
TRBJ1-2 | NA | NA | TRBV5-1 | TGCGCCAGCAGCTTGAGGTCAGGGGTGGACTATGGCTACACCTTC | CASSLRSGVDYGYTF
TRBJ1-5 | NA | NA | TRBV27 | TGTGCCAGCAGGGCCCAGGGTAGGAATCAGCCCCAGCATTTT | CASRAQGRNQPQHF
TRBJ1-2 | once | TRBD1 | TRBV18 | TGTGCCAGCTCACCCCCCAGGGGGGCTGGTAACTATGGCTACACCTTC | CASSPPRGAGNYGYTF
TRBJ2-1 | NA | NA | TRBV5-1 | TGCGCCAGCAGCTTGCCCCTCGGACAGTACAATGAGCAGTTCTTC | CASSLPLGQYNEQFF
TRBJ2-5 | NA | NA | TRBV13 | TGTGCCAGCAGCTTAGTTGGGGGAGGTCAGGAGACCCAGTACTTC | CASSLVGGGQETQYF
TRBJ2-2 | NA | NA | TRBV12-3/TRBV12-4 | TGTGCCAGCAGTTTGTATAACACCGGGGAGCTGTTTTTT | CASSLYNTGELFF
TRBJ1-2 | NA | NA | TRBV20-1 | TGCAGTGCTAGTCCCAGAAATTCTAACTATGGCTACACCTTC | CSASPRNSNYGYTF
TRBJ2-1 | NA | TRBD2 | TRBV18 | TGTGCCAGCTCACCGATAGAACTAGCGGGGGGTCACAATGAGCAGTTCTTC | CASSPIELAGGHNEQFF
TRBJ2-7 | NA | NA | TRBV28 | TGTGCCAGCAGTTCCATGACTAGTTTCTCCTACGAGCAGTACTTC | CASSSMTSFSYEQYF
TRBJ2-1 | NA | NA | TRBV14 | TGTGCCAGCAGCCAAGTGCCCCTCTCCTACAATGAGCAGTTCTTC | CASSQVPLSYNEQFF
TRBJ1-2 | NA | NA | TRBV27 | TGTGCCAGCAGCAAAGGGAACTATGGCTACACCTTC | CASSKGNYGYTF
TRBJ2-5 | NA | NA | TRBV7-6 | TGTGCCAGCAGCTTAGCTGGGGGGGAGACCCAGTACTTC | CASSLAGGETQYF
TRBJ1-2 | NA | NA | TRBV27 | TGTGCCAGCAGTTTAGAGCGGGGGCAAGGCTACACCTTC | CASSLERGQGYTF
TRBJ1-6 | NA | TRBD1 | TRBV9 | TGTGCCAGCACCTTATGGGACAGCTCGGATTCACCCCTCCACTTT | CASTLWDSSDSPLHF
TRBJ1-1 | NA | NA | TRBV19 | TGTGCCAGTATAATACAGGGCCTAAACACTGAAGCTTTCTTT | CASIIQGLNTEAFF
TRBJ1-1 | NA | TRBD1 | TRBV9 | TGTGCCAGCAGCGCATGGGACAGTCTGAACACTGAAGCTTTCTTT | CASSAWDSLNTEAFF
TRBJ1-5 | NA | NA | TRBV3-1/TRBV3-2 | TGTGCCAGCAGCCAAGAGTTGAGCAATCAGCCCCAGCATTTT | CASSQELSNQPQHF
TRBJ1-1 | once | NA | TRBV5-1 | TGCGCCAGCAGCTTGGGCGGGGGGGCGGAAACCACTGAAGCTTTCTTT | CASSLGGGAETTEAFF
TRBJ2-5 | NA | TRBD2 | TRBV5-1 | TGCGCCAGCAGCCCTCAAGCGGGGGGGACCCAAGAGACCCAGTACTTC | CASSPQAGGTQETQYF
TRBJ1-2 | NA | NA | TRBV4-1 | TGCGCCAGCAGCCAAGTTGGCAGGGTTGGAAACTATGGCTACACCTTC | CASSQVGRVGNYGYTF
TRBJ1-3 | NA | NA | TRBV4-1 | TGCGCCAGCAGCCAAGAGATGGCGGAAAATCCTGGAAACACCATATATTTT | CASSQEMAENPGNTIYF
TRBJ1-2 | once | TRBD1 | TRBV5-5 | TGTGCCAGCAGCTCGACAGGGCGGTATGGCTACACCTTC | CASSSTGRYGYTF
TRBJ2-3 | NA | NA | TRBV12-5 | TGTGCTAGTGGTTGGGAGACCGGGGCAGATACGCAGTATTTT | CASGWETGADTQYF
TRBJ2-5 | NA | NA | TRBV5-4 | TGTGCCAGCCAAGGGCGCCCGGGGATCGAGACCCAGTACTTC | CASQGRPGIETQYF
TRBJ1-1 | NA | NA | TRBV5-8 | TGTGCCAGCAGCCGAGAACCCACGGCGGACACTGAAGCTTTCTTT | CASSREPTADTEAFF
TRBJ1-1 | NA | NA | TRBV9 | TGTGCCAGCAGCGTAGCGGGGGGGCAGGGCACTGAAGCTTTCTTT | CASSVAGGQGTEAFF
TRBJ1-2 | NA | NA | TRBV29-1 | TGCAGCGTTGACCGCAAGTTGGACTATGGCTACACCTTC | CSVDRKLDYGYTF
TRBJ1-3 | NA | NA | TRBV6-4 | TGTGCCAGCACCCCTCATGGGGACGGAAACACCATATATTTT | CASTPHGDGNTIYF
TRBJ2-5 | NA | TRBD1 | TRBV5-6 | TGTGCCAGCAGCTTGGGGACAGGGGTTGGAGAGACCCAGTACTTC | CASSLGTGVGETQYF
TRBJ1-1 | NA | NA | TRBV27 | TGTGCCAGCAGTTTATCTGGATACGGGCAGGGGCCAGTTAACACTGAAGCTTTCTTT | CASSLSGYGQGPVNTEAFF
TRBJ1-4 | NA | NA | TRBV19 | TGTGCCAGTAGTATAGGGCGTGGCGGCCCTAATGAAAAACTGTTTTTT | CASSIGRGGPNEKLFF
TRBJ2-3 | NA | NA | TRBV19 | TGTGCCAGTAGACTACCTAGCACAGATACGCAGTATTTT | CASRLPSTDTQYF
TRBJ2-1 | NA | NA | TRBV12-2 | TGTGCAAGTCGGGGCAATGAGCAGTTCTTC | CASRGNEQFF
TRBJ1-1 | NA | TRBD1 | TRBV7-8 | TGTGCCAGCAGCTTAGCCCCAGGGGGTTCCGCTTTCTTT | CASSLAPGGSAFF
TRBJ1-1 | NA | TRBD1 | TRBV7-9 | TGTGCCAGCAGCTTAGTTTGGACAGGGGGCCGTGGTTCTCTGACTGAAGCTTTCTTT | CASSLVWTGGRGSLTEAFF
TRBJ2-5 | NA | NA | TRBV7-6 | TGTGCCAGCAGCTTAGGGGGAGGGGGATTGGAGACCCAGTACTTC | CASSLGGGGLETQYF
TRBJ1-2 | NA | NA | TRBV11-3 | TGTGCCAGCAGCCCCGGACTGGAGAATGGCTACACCTTC | CASSPGLENGYTF
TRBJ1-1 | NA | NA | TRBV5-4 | TGTGCCAGCAGCTTGGCCCGGTGGGAGTCGAACACTGAAGCTTTCTTT | CASSLARWESNTEAFF
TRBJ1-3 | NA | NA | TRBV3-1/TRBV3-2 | TGTGCCAGCAGCCAAGATCGGGGGGCTGGAAACACCATATATTTT | CASSQDRGAGNTIYF
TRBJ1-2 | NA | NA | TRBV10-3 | TGTGCCATCAGTGAAGGGGGGGCGGGACATGGCTACACCTTC | CAISEGGAGHGYTF
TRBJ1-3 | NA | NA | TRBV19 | TGTGCCAGTAGTATTTCCGCCAACCCTGGAAACACCATATATTTT | CASSISANPGNTIYF
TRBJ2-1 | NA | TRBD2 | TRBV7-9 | TGTGCCAGCAGCTCACGGATAGCGGGGGCCCTATTGAATGAGCAGTTCTTC | CASSSRIAGALLNEQFF
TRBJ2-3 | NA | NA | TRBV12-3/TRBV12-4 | TGTGCCAGCAGCTTACCCCCAGATACGCAGTATTTT | CASSLPPDTQYF
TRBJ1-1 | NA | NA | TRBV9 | TGTGCCAGCAGCGCCGGACAAAACACTGAAGCTTTCTTT | CASSAGQNTEAFF
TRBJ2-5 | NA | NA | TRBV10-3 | TGTGCCATCAGTGACGCTGGCGCGACCCAGTACTTC | CAISDAGATQYF
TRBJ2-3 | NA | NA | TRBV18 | TGTGCCAGCTCTAATCTGGCCGGAAACACAGATACGCAGTATTTT | CASSNLAGNTDTQYF
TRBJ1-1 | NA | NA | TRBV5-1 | TGCGCCAGCAGCAACCACAGGGCCAGGGGCACTGAAGCTTTCTTT | CASSNHRARGTEAFF
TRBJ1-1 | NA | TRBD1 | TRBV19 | TGTGCCAGTAGTTTCGACAGGGGTGGCACTGAAGCTTTCTTT | CASSFDRGGTEAFF
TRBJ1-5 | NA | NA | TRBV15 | TGTGCCACCAGCAGAGACGCAGGAAGCAATCAGCCCCAGCATTTT | CATSRDAGSNQPQHF
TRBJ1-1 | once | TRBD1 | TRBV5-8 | TGTGCCAGCAGCCCGACAGGGATTGAAGCTTTCTTT | CASSPTGIEAFF
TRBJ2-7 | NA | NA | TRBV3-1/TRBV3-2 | TGTGCCAGCAGCCAAGACAGTGTTAGACACCAGTACTTC | CASSQDSVRHQYF
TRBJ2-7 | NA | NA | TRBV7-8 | TGTGCCAGCAGCCCAAGGGGGGGACAGTTCTACGAGCAGTACTTC | CASSPRGGQFYEQYF
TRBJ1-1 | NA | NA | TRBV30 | TGTGCCTGGAGTGGAGGGAACACTGAAGCTTTCTTT | CAWSGGNTEAFF